Below are 10 T cell receptor beta chains sequenced from a single sample in a study of regulatory T cells in long-lasting Graves disease. Time point noted: newly diagnosed GD, antithyroid drugs for less than 3 months. The TCR library was made from RNA that had been extracted from PBMCs in TRIzol. With iRepertoire HTBI primers and Arm-PCR of CDR3 regions, TCR beta libraries were built. TCRdb independently ran MiXCR on the multiplex PCR reads; one entry per CDR3 protein. The data contain 300,000 to 450,000 distinct CDR3 sequences, around 15% of them seen just once; the ten biggest clones take up 20% to 25%. Source: peripheral blood mononuclear cells (PBMCs), taken at new diagnosis, from a patient treated with antithyroid drugs. The receptors were sampled from a female donor with Graves disease.

This clonotype was detected a few times. Relative to the germline gene, one junction end is altered; a read error may explain this. The CDR3 sequence is CASSIRGERTEDFF. The CDR3 DNA follows: TGTGCCAGTAGTATTCGAGGGGAGCGAACTGAAGATTTCTTT. This sequence joins TRBV19 and TRBJ1-1, with D possibly TRBD1 on 5 matching bases. The CDR3 length is 14 residues. CDR1 is LNHDA, CDR2 SQIVND, per germline (reference sequence).

This clonotype was counted many times. V usage is TRBV27 and J usage is TRBJ1-3, with 10 nucleotides matching TRBD1. V lost 9 bases and J lost 0; bases outside the gene matches: 8. Germline assignment: CDR1 MNHEY and CDR2 SMNVEV (reference sequence). This CDR3 has 16 amino acids. CDR3 DNA: TGTGCCAGTAGGGACAGGGGAGGGATCTCTGGAAACACCATATATTTT. Translation: CASRDRGGISGNTIYF.

This clonotype was counted ten times or more. The gene calls are TRBV5-4 and TRBJ1-2; D gene unclear. The V gene's germline CDR1 is SGHNT and CDR2 YYREEE (reference sequence). The length of the CDR3 is 14 residues. V was trimmed by 0 bases and J by 4 bases, leaving 10 bases between them. The CDR3 is CASSLEVAPYGYTF. DNA for the CDR3: TGTGCCAGCAGCTTGGAGGTGGCCCCCTATGGCTACACCTTC.

This clonotype was seen repeatedly, ten times or more. This chain uses TRBV27 with TRBJ2-5; D is tentatively TRBD1 or TRBD2 (6 bases each). The V and J ends lost 0 bases and 4 bases respectively, with 12 bases between them. Germline V lookup: CDR1 MNHEY, CDR2 SMNVEV (reference sequence). CDR3 length: 15 residues. The CDR3 sequence: CASSLSRGAGETQYF. The CDR3 nucleotides read TGTGCCAGCAGTTTATCGAGGGGGGCCGGAGAGACCCAGTACTTC.

This clonotype was counted many times. The gene calls are TRBV28 and TRBJ2-7, with D tentatively TRBD1 (5 bases). CDR3 length equals 13 residues. Germline V gene data show CDR1 as MDHEN and CDR2 as SYDVKM. V lost 6 bases to trimming and J lost 3 bases, with 12 bases between them. The CDR3 reads CASRPFRGYEQYF. CDR3 DNA sequence: TGTGCCAGCAGGCCCTTTAGGGGCTACGAGCAGTACTTC.

This clonotype appeared many times. This chain connects TRBV29-1 to TRBJ2-2, with D hard to call. The V and J ends lost 4 bases and 1 base respectively, with 7 bases between them. The CDR3 spans 13 residues. CDR1 and CDR2 from the germline V gene are SQVTM and ANQGSEA. This CDR3 reads CSVGRQNTGELFF. CDR3 in DNA: TGCAGCGTTGGCCGGCAGAACACCGGGGAGCTGTTTTTT.

This clonotype has ten or more counts. The chain joins TRBV7-9 to TRBJ2-3; D is uncertain. The CDR3 totals 13 residues. In germline, CDR1 is SEHNR, CDR2 FQNEAQ (reference sequence). V gave up 5 bases and J gave up 0 bases, with 6 bases separating them. The CDR3 bases are TGTGCCAGCAGCGCCCCTAGCACAGATACGCAGTATTTT. Residues: CASSAPSTDTQYF.

This clonotype was counted a few times. CDR3 sequence (DNA): TGTGCCAGCAGCCCGAACGGGGTTTTGGATACGCAGTATTTT. Translating it yields CASSPNGVLDTQYF. V usage is TRBV7-9 and J usage is TRBJ2-3, with D possibly matching TRBD2 (5 bases). Germline V CDR1 and CDR2: SEHNR, FQNEAQ (reference sequence). The CDR3 is 14 residues long. The ends were cut back, 5 bases at V and 6 bases at J, with 15 bases in the middle.

This clonotype showed up many times. The chain uses TRBV12-3 or TRBV12-4 and TRBJ1-4, with D possibly matching TRBD1 (6 bases). V was cut by 3 bases and J by 7 bases, with 18 bases left in between. The CDR3 consists of 16 residues. The CDR3 bases are TGTGCCAGCAGTTTGAGCACCCGGGACAATGGTGAAAAACTGTTTTTT. Protein sequence: CASSLSTRDNGEKLFF.

This clonotype was detected ten times or more. This chain uses TRBV5-5 with TRBJ2-5, with D perhaps TRBD1 (6 bases). The CDR3 consists of 15 residues. Germline values: CDR1 SGHKS, CDR2 YYEKEE (reference sequence). The V end lost 4 bases, the J end lost 0 bases, and 13 bases lay between the germline ends. The CDR3 coding sequence is TGTGCCAGCAGCAGGGCACAGGGCTACCAAGAGACCCAGTACTTC. Its protein is CASSRAQGYQETQYF.